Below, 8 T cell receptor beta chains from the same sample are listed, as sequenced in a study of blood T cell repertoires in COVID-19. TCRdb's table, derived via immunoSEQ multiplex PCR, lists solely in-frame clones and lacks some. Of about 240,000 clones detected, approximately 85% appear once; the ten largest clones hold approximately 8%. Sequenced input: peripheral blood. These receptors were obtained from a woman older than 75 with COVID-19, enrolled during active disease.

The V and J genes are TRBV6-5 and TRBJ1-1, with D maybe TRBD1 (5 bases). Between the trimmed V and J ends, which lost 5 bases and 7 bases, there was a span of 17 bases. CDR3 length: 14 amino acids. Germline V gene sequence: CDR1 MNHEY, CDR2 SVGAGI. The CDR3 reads CASSPGRRSGEAFF. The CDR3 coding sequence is TGTGCCAGCAGTCCAGGGAGGAGGAGTGGTGAAGCTTTCTTT.

The CDR3 sequence: CASSPLGNTEAFF. In DNA form, the CDR3 reads TGTGCCAGCAGCCCGCTCGGGAACACTGAAGCTTTCTTT. This rearrangement joins TRBV5-5 to TRBJ1-1; D is unclear. The germline CDR1 and CDR2 sequences are SGHKS and YYEKEE (reference sequence). The CDR3 has 13 residues. The V end was cut by 4 bases, the J end by 1 base, with 8 bases between.

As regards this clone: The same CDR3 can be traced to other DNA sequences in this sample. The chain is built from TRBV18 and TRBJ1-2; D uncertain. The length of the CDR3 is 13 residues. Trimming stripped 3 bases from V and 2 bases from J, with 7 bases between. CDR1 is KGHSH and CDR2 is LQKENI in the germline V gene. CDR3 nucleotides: TGTGCCAGCTCACCCTCACAGAACTATGGCTACACCTTC. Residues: CASSPSQNYGYTF.

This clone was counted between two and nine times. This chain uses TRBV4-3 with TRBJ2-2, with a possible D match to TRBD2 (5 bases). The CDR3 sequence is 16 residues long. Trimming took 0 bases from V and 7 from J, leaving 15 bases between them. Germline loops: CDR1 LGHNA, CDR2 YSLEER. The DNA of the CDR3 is TGCGCCAGCAGCCAAGAACCTGGACTCGCCATCGGGGAGCTGTTTTTT. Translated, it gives CASSQEPGLAIGELFF.

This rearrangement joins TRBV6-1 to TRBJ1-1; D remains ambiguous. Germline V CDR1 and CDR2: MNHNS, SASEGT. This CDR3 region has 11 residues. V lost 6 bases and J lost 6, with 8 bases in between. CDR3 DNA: TGTGCCAGCAGCCTCTCCCCTGAAGCTTTCTTT. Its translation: CASSLSPEAFF.

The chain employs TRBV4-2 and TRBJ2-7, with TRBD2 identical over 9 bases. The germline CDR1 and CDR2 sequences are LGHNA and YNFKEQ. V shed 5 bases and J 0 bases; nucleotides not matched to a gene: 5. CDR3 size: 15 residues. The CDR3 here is CASSLLAGRSYEQYF. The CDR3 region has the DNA TGTGCCAGCAGCTTACTAGCGGGCCGCTCCTACGAGCAGTACTTC.

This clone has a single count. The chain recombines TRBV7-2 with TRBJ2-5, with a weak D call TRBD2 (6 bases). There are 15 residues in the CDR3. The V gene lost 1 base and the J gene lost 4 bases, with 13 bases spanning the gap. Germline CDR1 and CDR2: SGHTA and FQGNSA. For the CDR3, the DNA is TGTGCCAGCAGCTTAGGGTGGGGGGTACGAGAGACCCAGTACTTC. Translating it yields CASSLGWGVRETQYF. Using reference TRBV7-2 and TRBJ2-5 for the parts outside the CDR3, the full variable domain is GAGVSQSPSNKVTEKGKDVELRCDPISGHTALYWYRQSLGQGLEFLIYFQGNSAPDKSGLPSDRFSAERTGGSVSTLTIQRTQQEDSAVYLCASSLGWGVRETQYFGPGTRLLVL.

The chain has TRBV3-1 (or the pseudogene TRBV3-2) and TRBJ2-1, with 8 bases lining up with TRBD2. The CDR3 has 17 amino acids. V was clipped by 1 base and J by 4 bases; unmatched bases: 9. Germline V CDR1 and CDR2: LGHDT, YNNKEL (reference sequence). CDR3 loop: CASSQVGGGRQYNEQFF. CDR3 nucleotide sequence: TGTGCCAGCAGCCAAGTGGGAGGCGGGAGGCAATACAATGAGCAGTTCTTC.